Reported below is one T cell receptor (beta chain). The protocol was immunoSEQ multiplex PCR, while the TCRdb copy is restricted to in-frame clones and leaves out a portion. The profile shows about 210,000 clones, about 87% of them singletons. The sample comes from a study of blood T cell repertoires in COVID-19. This CDR3 is 16 amino acids long. J gave up 4 bases and V 4 bases, and 9 bases lay outside the gene matches. CDR1 is SGHRS and CDR2 is YFSETQ in the germline V gene. The chain joins TRBV5-1 to TRBJ1-1, with 11 nucleotides matching TRBD1. Sequenced sample: PBMCs or T cells enriched from blood (not recorded which). The sequence came from a man in his late teens or twenties with acute COVID-19. Here the CDR3 reads CASSRPGTGGATEAFF. The CDR3 nucleotides read TGCGCCAGCAGCCGTCCCGGGACAGGGGGTGCCACTGAAGCTTTCTTT.